These 32 T cell receptor beta chains originate from one sample sequenced in a study of vaccination and CD4 T cells after COVID-19. Oncomine TCR Beta short-read sequencing was applied to DNA from cultured CD4+ T cells. TCRdb reprocessed the PCR reads with MiXCR, giving one entry per CDR3 protein. This sample carries 9,000 to 13,000 distinct CDR3 sequences, around 20% of them seen once, and the ten largest clones take around 12%. Their antigen targets remain unknown. The treatment was: roughly 10-day PBMC culture with coronavirus spike peptide pools or control peptides (ViraFEST assay). Sequencing was performed on CD4+ T cells from blood, cultured in vitro, taken after SARS-CoV-2 vaccination. These receptors were collected from a human donor who had recovered from COVID-19.

The chain has TRBV12-3 or TRBV12-4 and TRBJ1-1, with no clear D. V lost 0 bases and J 0 bases, leaving 11 bases between the germline ends. The CDR3 spans 16 residues. Here the CDR3 reads CASSLALGTMNTEAFF. Here the CDR3 DNA reads TGTGCCAGCAGTTTAGCGCTCGGCACCATGAACACTGAAGCTTTCTTT.

This sequence joins TRBV20-1 and TRBJ1-5; TRBD1 matches 7 bases. The CDR3 is 14 amino acids. Germline CDR1 and CDR2: DFQATT and SNEGSKA (reference sequence). J gave up 6 bases and V 2 bases, and 7 bases lay outside the gene matches. DNA for the CDR3: TGCAGTGCTAGACGACAGGGAGGTGGTCAGCCCCAGCATTTT. Its protein product is CSARRQGGGQPQHF.

This clonotype was seen a handful of times. This chain connects TRBV2 to TRBJ2-7, with a possible D match to TRBD1 (6 bases). Trimming stripped 6 bases from V and 2 bases from J, with 14 bases between. This CDR3 is 14 amino acids long. Germline V gives CDR1 SNHLY, CDR2 FYNNEI. CDR3 bases: TGTGCCAGCAGACTGACAGGAGTCACCTACGAGCAGTACTTC. Amino acids: CASRLTGVTYEQYF.

The V gene is TRBV29-1, the J gene TRBJ1-2; D possibly corresponds to TRBD1 (5 bases). This CDR3 is built from 13 residues. V lost 4 bases, J lost 6 bases, and 15 bases lay in between. The V gene's germline CDR1 is SQVTM and CDR2 ANQGSEA. The CDR3 spells CSVVPPGYHGYTF. The CDR3, as DNA: TGCAGCGTTGTACCCCCAGGGTATCATGGCTACACCTTC. The whole variable domain, remainder taken from reference TRBV29-1 and TRBJ1-2, is SAVISQKPSRDICQRGTSLTIQCQVDSQVTMMFWYRQQPGQSLTLIATANQGSEATYESGFVIDKFPISRPNLTFSTLTVSNMSPEDSSIYLCSVVPPGYHGYTFGSGTRLTVV.

The chain couples TRBV7-9 to TRBJ2-7; 16 bases align to TRBD2. There are 16 residues in the CDR3. V gave up 5 bases and J gave up 3 bases; unmatched junction bases: 4. The germline V gene encodes CDR1 SEHNR and CDR2 FQNEAQ (reference sequence). CDR3: CASSKGLAGGIYEQYF. The CDR3 region has the DNA TGTGCCAGCAGCAAGGGACTAGCGGGAGGGATCTACGAGCAGTACTTC.

This chain connects TRBV5-1 to TRBJ2-3; 7 nucleotides match TRBD2. The CDR3 is 15 amino acids. V lost 4 bases and J lost 0; bases outside the gene matches: 5. Germline assignment: CDR1 SGHRS and CDR2 YFSETQ. CDR3 amino acids: CASSPGRPSTDTQYF. For the CDR3, the DNA is TGCGCCAGCAGCCCCGGGAGGCCAAGCACAGATACGCAGTATTTT.

The chain has TRBV5-4 and TRBJ2-6; the match to TRBD2 covers 10 bases. Germline assignment: CDR1 SGHNT and CDR2 YYREEE (reference sequence). CDR3 length: 18 amino acids. V lost 4 bases to trimming and J lost 1 base; unmatched junction nucleotides: 8. The CDR3 region is CASSSPLAGASGANVLTF. DNA for the CDR3: TGTGCCAGCAGCAGCCCCCTAGCGGGGGCGTCTGGGGCCAACGTCCTGACTTTC.

CDR3 protein: CASSFKKSGTTFYEQYF. CDR3 nucleotide sequence: TGTGCCAGCAGCTTTAAGAAGAGCGGGACTACCTTCTACGAGCAGTACTTC. This rearrangement joins TRBV7-2 to TRBJ2-7; TRBD2 aligns across 7 bases. The germline V gene has CDR1 SGHTA and CDR2 FQGNSA. This CDR3 is built from 17 residues. Trimming at V came to 3 bases and at J to 3 bases, leaving 14 bases not matched to a gene. The entire variable domain, with the rest obtained from reference TRBV7-2 and TRBJ2-7, is as follows: GAGVSQSPSNKVTEKGKDVELRCDPISGHTALYWYRQSLGQGLEFLIYFQGNSAPDKSGLPSDRFSAERTGGSVSTLTIQRTQQEDSAVYLCASSFKKSGTTFYEQYFGPGTRLTVT.

This clonotype was observed a handful of times. Here the CDR3 DNA reads TGTGCCAGCAGGCCGGAGAGCACAGATACGCAGTATTTT. Translation: CASRPESTDTQYF. V is TRBV12-3 or TRBV12-4 and J is TRBJ2-3; D is unresolved. Trimming removed 6 bases from V and 0 bases from J, with 7 bases in between. The CDR3 spans 13 residues.

This chain connects TRBV20-1 to TRBJ2-7; 10 bases are a match to TRBD2. The V gene end was trimmed by 3 bases and the J gene end by 3 bases; junction bases not matched to a gene: 8. CDR1 is DFQATT, CDR2 SNEGSKA, per germline (reference sequence). The CDR3 has 15 residues. The DNA for the CDR3 is TGCAGTGCTAGGGCGACTAGCGGGCCATTCTACGAGCAGTACTTC. Its translation is CSARATSGPFYEQYF.

The chain recombines TRBV28 with TRBJ2-7; 10 nucleotides agree with TRBD2. V shed 7 bases, J shed 9 bases, and the junction held 9 bases outside the gene matches. CDR3 length equals 13 residues. Germline CDR1 reads MDHEN; CDR2 reads SYDVKM. The CDR3 region has the DNA TGTGCCAGCATTGGTAGCGGGAGGTGGCGGCAGTACTTC. Protein: CASIGSGRWRQYF. Using reference TRBV28 and TRBJ2-7 for the parts outside the CDR3, the full variable domain is DVKVTQSSRYLVKRTGEKVFLECVQDMDHENMFWYRQDPGLGLRLIYFSYDVKMKEKGDIPEGYSVSREKKERFSLILESASTNQTSMYLCASIGSGRWRQYFGPGTRLTVT.

About this clonotype: At one of its ends the junction is not consistent with the germline gene, which may arise from a read error. The rearrangement uses TRBV6-4 and TRBJ2-1, with D unclear. From germline, CDR1 is MRHNA and CDR2 SNTAGT. This CDR3 comprises 15 residues. The CDR3: CASSDQQSTYNEPFF. In nucleotides, the CDR3 is TGTGCCAGCAGTGACCAGCAGTCCACGTACAATGAGCCGTTCTTC.

Points on this clonotype: A read error may produce the germline difference seen at one junction end. V usage is TRBV7-8 and J usage is TRBJ2-1; D is undetermined. CDR1 SGHVS and CDR2 FQNEAQ come from the germline V gene. CDR3 size: 15 residues. Here the CDR3 DNA reads TGTACCAGCAGCTTAGAAACCAGCTCCTACAATGAGCAGTTCTTC. This translates into CTSSLETSSYNEQFF. Filled out from reference TRBV7-8 and TRBJ2-1, the complete variable domain reads GAGVSQSPRYKVAKRGQDVALRCDPISGHVSLFWYQQALGQGPEFLTYFQNEAQLDKSGLPSDRFFAERPEGSVSTLKIQRTQQEDSAVYLCTSSLETSSYNEQFFGPGTRLTVL.

This rearrangement joins TRBV6-2 or TRBV6-3 to TRBJ2-1; D perhaps matches TRBD2 (5 bases). V dropped 6 bases and J dropped 1 base, with 13 bases sitting between them. Germline assignment: CDR1 MNHEY and CDR2 SVGEGT. The CDR3 consists of 15 residues. The CDR3 spells CASSDAGGSYNEQFF. The CDR3 nucleotides read TGTGCCAGCAGCGATGCCGGAGGTTCCTACAATGAGCAGTTCTTC.

This clonotype was seen more than once but under ten times. V is TRBV2 and J is TRBJ1-3; no definite D call. The CDR3 sequence is 16 residues long. The V end was cut by 3 bases, the J end by 0 bases, with 12 bases between. Germline assignment: CDR1 SNHLY and CDR2 FYNNEI. The CDR3 DNA follows: TGTGCCAGCAGTGAGGGTAGTAATACCTCTGGAAACACCATATATTTT. Its translation: CASSEGSNTSGNTIYF.

This clonotype is classed as medium-sized. This chain uses TRBV27 with TRBJ1-3; TRBD1 matches at 7 bases. V dropped 5 bases and J dropped 7; count of bases not matched to a gene: 11. Germline loops: CDR1 MNHEY, CDR2 SMNVEV (reference sequence). The CDR3 has 15 amino acids. The CDR3 is CASSIRGQDSNTIYF. CDR3 nucleotide sequence: TGTGCCAGCAGTATTCGAGGACAGGACTCCAACACCATATATTTT.

The J gene is TRBJ2-1, the V gene TRBV10-1; D is unresolved. Germline lookup yields CDR1 WNHNN and CDR2 SYGVQD (reference sequence). Trimming stripped 3 bases from V and 2 bases from J, with 14 bases between. The CDR3 length is 16 residues. The CDR3 DNA reads TGCGCCAGCAGTGAAAGCTGGTCTAGAACCTACAATGAGCAGTTCTTC. Protein: CASSESWSRTYNEQFF.

The chain combines TRBV29-1 with TRBJ1-1, with 9 bases that match TRBD1. The CDR3 runs to 13 residues. CDR1 is SQVTM, CDR2 ANQGSEA, per germline. With V trimmed by 5 bases and J by 3 bases, 4 bases remained unmatched. CDR3 coding DNA: TGCAGCGTTTCCCGGACAGGGGACACTGAAGCTTTCTTT. This gives the protein CSVSRTGDTEAFF.

This clonotype appeared a few times. J is TRBJ2-5 and V is TRBV29-1; D gene uncertain. This CDR3 has 13 amino acids. Trimming pared 6 bases from V and 2 bases from J, leaving 13 bases between. Looked up from germline, CDR1 is SQVTM and CDR2 is ANQGSEA. In DNA, the CDR3 is TGCAGCGTGAGACCCGACGGACAAGAGACCCAGTACTTC. Protein product: CSVRPDGQETQYF.

This clonotype has more than one count but fewer than ten. This sequence joins TRBV28 and TRBJ1-1; 7 nucleotides align to TRBD1. The CDR3 is 14 amino acids. V was pared by 6 bases and J by 3 bases, with 7 bases of the junction left unmatched. Germline CDR1 MDHEN, CDR2 SYDVKM. The CDR3, as DNA: TGTGCCAGCAGCCTAAGACAGGGCGACACTGAAGCTTTCTTT. It is translated as CASSLRQGDTEAFF.

There are a few counts of this clonotype. The chain has TRBV6-2 or TRBV6-3 and TRBJ2-5, with a possible D match to TRBD1 (6 bases). In germline, CDR1 is MNHEY, CDR2 SVGEGT. Trimming took off 2 bases at V and 4 bases at J, with 14 bases between the two ends. CDR3 length: 15 amino acids. For the CDR3, the DNA is TGTGCCAGCAGTTACGGCAGGGGACCCCCAGAGACCCAGTACTTC. It encodes CASSYGRGPPETQYF.

The chain is built from TRBV28 and TRBJ2-2; tentatively, D is TRBD2 (5 bases). Trimming cost V 5 bases and J 1 base, with 5 bases left between them. Germline V gene data show CDR1 as MDHEN and CDR2 as SYDVKM. The CDR3 runs to 13 residues. CDR3 region: CASSGGNTGELFF. Here the CDR3 DNA reads TGTGCCAGCAGTGGAGGGAACACCGGGGAGCTGTTTTTT.

This chain connects TRBV7-2 to TRBJ1-2; a weak D match, TRBD1 (5 bases). Germline CDR1 reads SGHTA; CDR2 reads FQGNSA. The CDR3 extends over 13 amino acids. The germline V and J ends were trimmed by 5 bases and 0 bases, with 7 bases remaining between them. CDR3 residues: CASSVQANYGYTF. CDR3 bases: TGTGCCAGCAGCGTACAGGCTAACTATGGCTACACCTTC. Based on the CDR3 plus reference TRBV7-2 and TRBJ1-2, the full variable domain is GAGVSQSPSNKVTEKGKDVELRCDPISGHTALYWYRQSLGQGLEFLIYFQGNSAPDKSGLPSDRFSAERTGGSVSTLTIQRTQQEDSAVYLCASSVQANYGYTFGSGTRLTVV.

This clonotype was seen a few times. Here the CDR3 DNA reads TGTGCCACATCGTTCCGGGACAGGGCCTACAATGAGCAGTTCTTC. It specifies CATSFRDRAYNEQFF. The chain is built from TRBV11-1 and TRBJ2-1, with 9 bases that match TRBD1. Germline CDR1 reads SGHAT; CDR2 reads FQDESV (reference sequence). The CDR3 has 15 residues. Germline trimming cut 10 bases from V and 2 bases from J; bases unmatched to any gene: 9.

To note about this clonotype: Compared with germline, one end of the junction differs, possibly owing to a read error. The rearrangement links TRBV28 to TRBJ1-6, with D possibly TRBD1 on 6 matching bases. Germline loops: CDR1 MDHEN, CDR2 SYDVKM. The length of the CDR3 is 19 residues. CDR3 region: CASSRDTHFSVTNNSPPHF. The CDR3 DNA sequence: TGTGCCAGCAGTAGGGACACTCATTTCTCCGTGACAAATAATTCACCCCCCCACTTT.

By share of the sample, this clonotype is medium-sized. CDR3 region: CASSLGDRVAYGYTF. The CDR3 coding sequence is TGTGCCAGCAGCTTAGGGGACAGGGTGGCCTATGGCTACACCTTC. The rearrangement uses TRBV7-2 and TRBJ1-2, with 9 bases lining up with TRBD1. CDR3 length: 15 amino acids. CDR1 and CDR2 from the germline V gene are SGHTA and FQGNSA. After removal of 1 base from V and 4 bases from J, the junction contained 4 bases not matched to a gene.

This clonotype was counted only a few times. The chain is built from TRBV20-1 and TRBJ1-1; no clear D gene. CDR3 length: 12 residues. V was shortened by 3 bases and J by 1 base, with 6 bases between the two germline ends. The V gene's germline CDR1 is DFQATT and CDR2 SNEGSKA (reference sequence). CDR3 protein: CSARAANTEAFF. The CDR3 DNA follows: TGCAGTGCTAGGGCTGCGAACACTGAAGCTTTCTTT.

This clonotype occurred a few times. This chain connects TRBV6-2 or TRBV6-3 to TRBJ2-7; D is possibly TRBD1 (7 bases). Germline V gene data show CDR1 as MNHEY and CDR2 as SVGEGT. This CDR3 contains 15 residues. V lost 5 bases and J lost 6, with 20 bases in between. CDR3 nucleotides: TGTGCCAGCAGTACTTGGGGGGACAGTTCAGTCGAGCAGTACTTC. It translates to CASSTWGDSSVEQYF.

This chain connects TRBV18 to TRBJ2-7, with D unresolved. The CDR3 covers 12 residues. Germline V lookup: CDR1 KGHSH, CDR2 LQKENI. Trimming pared 3 bases from V and 1 base from J, leaving 4 bases between. CDR3 protein: CASSPESYEQYF. The CDR3 nucleotides are TGTGCCAGCTCACCGGAGTCCTACGAGCAGTACTTC.

This clonotype is labeled as medium-sized (0.01 to 0.1%). The chain combines TRBV19 with TRBJ2-5, with TRBD2 identical over 7 bases. With 4 bases clipped from V and 1 base from J, the junction kept 6 bases outside the gene matches. CDR1 is LNHDA, CDR2 SQIVND, per germline (reference sequence). This CDR3 spans 15 amino acids. The CDR3 DNA reads as TGTGCCAGTAGTAACTCGGGACTACCCCAAGAGACCCAGTACTTC. Protein: CASSNSGLPQETQYF.

This clonotype appeared a few times. This rearrangement joins TRBV19 to TRBJ2-1; 7 nucleotides align to TRBD1. The V gene end was trimmed by 3 bases and the J gene end by 10 bases; junction bases not matched to a gene: 6. The CDR3 is 13 residues long. The germline V gene encodes CDR1 LNHDA and CDR2 SQIVND (reference sequence). The CDR3 DNA sequence: TGTGCCAGTAGTATTGACAGGGCGCGAGAGCAGTTCTTC. The encoded protein is CASSIDRAREQFF.

The chain has TRBV5-4 and TRBJ1-1, with 8 nucleotides matching TRBD1. The CDR3 extends over 11 amino acids. Trimming cost V 4 bases and J 10 bases; bases outside gene matches: 3. In germline, CDR1 is SGHNT, CDR2 YYREEE (reference sequence). The CDR3 sequence is CASSDRGAAFF. The CDR3 coding sequence is TGTGCCAGCAGCGACAGGGGCGCAGCTTTCTTT.